This T cell receptor (beta chain) was sequenced in a study of blood T cell repertoires in COVID-19. Study at large: Sites in the United States, Italy and Spain provided acute and convalescent COVID-19 samples.

Deletions cut 6 bases from V and 4 bases from J, with 15 bases between. The CDR3 consists of 14 residues. The germline V gene encodes CDR1 SGHAT and CDR2 FQNNGV. Repertoires were generated with immunoSEQ multiplex PCR, while TCRdb's copy carries only in-frame clones and drops some. The table shows 450,000 to 500,000 clones, with 87% occurring only once. The sequencing sample was made of PBMCs or T cells enriched from blood (not recorded which). This chain uses TRBV11-2 with TRBJ1-2; maybe TRBD1 (6 bases). The TCR originated in a woman aged 18-30 years who had recovered from COVID-19. CDR3 DNA: TGTGCCAGCAGATCCACGATGACAGGCTATGGCTACACCTTC. Translation gives CASRSTMTGYGYTF.